These 26 T cell receptor beta chains originate from one sample sequenced in a study of radiation and T cells in renal cell carcinoma. Method: immunoSEQ multiplex PCR; TCRdb's copy keeps in-frame clones and lacks some. The table lists approximately 140,000 clones, about 88% of them singletons. Sample time point: baseline pretreatment blood. The treatment here: 15 Gy SBRT to primary tumor, nephrectomy 4 weeks later. Here the sequenced sample was blood, taken from a patient whose treatment included radiotherapy and nephrectomy. The receptors shown here come from a woman aged 70-85 years with renal cell carcinoma.

This chain uses TRBV5-4 with TRBJ2-1, with a tentative D call TRBD1 (7 bases). V lost 4 bases, J lost 2 bases, and 13 bases lay in between. The CDR3 sequence is 15 residues long. Germline CDR1 reads SGHNT; CDR2 reads YYREEE (reference sequence). The CDR3 spells CASSRSGGTYNEQFF. The CDR3 nucleotides are TGTGCCAGCAGCCGTTCAGGGGGGACCTACAATGAGCAGTTCTTC.

V usage is TRBV5-1 and J usage is TRBJ2-3, with D possibly being TRBD1 (5 bases). The ends were cut back, 4 bases at V and 2 bases at J, with 8 bases in the middle. This CDR3 has 13 residues. The germline V gene has CDR1 SGHRS and CDR2 YFSETQ. The CDR3 DNA reads as TGCGCCAGCAGCACAGGATACACAGATACGCAGTATTTT. Its translation: CASSTGYTDTQYF.

The chain joins TRBV30 to TRBJ1-1; D is undetermined. This CDR3 spans 13 amino acids. The germline V and J ends were trimmed by 3 bases and 2 bases, with 10 bases remaining between them. Germline V gene data show CDR1 as GTSNPN and CDR2 as SVGIG (reference sequence). CDR3 nucleotide sequence: TGTGCCTGGAGATTAATCAGAAACACTGAAGCTTTCTTT. Its protein product is CAWRLIRNTEAFF.

The chain uses TRBV11-1 and TRBJ2-2; D is uncertain. This CDR3 has 15 amino acids. V dropped 2 bases and J dropped 0 bases, with 7 bases sitting between them. Germline CDR1 and CDR2: SGHAT and FQDESV (reference sequence). As DNA, the CDR3 is TGTGCCAGCAGCTTAAGACGCTCGAACACCGGGGAGCTGTTTTTT. It is translated as CASSLRRSNTGELFF.

The J gene is TRBJ1-3, the V gene TRBV4-1; a weak D match, TRBD1 (5 bases). CDR1 is MGHRA and CDR2 is YSYEKL in the germline V gene. Between the trimmed V and J ends, which lost 3 bases and 0 bases, there was a span of 9 bases. CDR3 length equals 15 residues. In nucleotides, the CDR3 is TGCGCCAGCAGCCAGCAGGGATTCTCTGGAAACACCATATATTTT. Its translation: CASSQQGFSGNTIYF.

V gene TRBV19 combines with J gene TRBJ1-5; 11 bases line up with TRBD1. CDR1 and CDR2 (germline): LNHDA, SQIVND (reference sequence). The CDR3 sequence is 16 residues long. J lost 9 bases, V lost 7 bases, and 14 bases had no gene match. CDR3 sequence (DNA): TGTGCCAGTAAACCCGCCGGGACAGGGGGAAGGGCGCCCCAGCATTTT. Translated, it gives CASKPAGTGGRAPQHF.

This clone appeared a few times. The chain is built from TRBV19 and TRBJ1-4; D is unclear. Germline V gives CDR1 LNHDA, CDR2 SQIVND (reference sequence). This CDR3 is built from 16 residues. The V gene lost 3 bases and the J gene lost 8 bases, with 19 bases spanning the gap. The CDR3 DNA sequence: TGTGCCAGTAGTATGTTCGATTGGAACAGCGAGGAAAAACTGTTTTTT. This translates into CASSMFDWNSEEKLFF.

J is TRBJ1-4 and V is TRBV19; 7 nucleotides match TRBD1. Germline V gene data show CDR1 as LNHDA and CDR2 as SQIVND (reference sequence). V was pared by 4 bases and J by 10 bases, with 12 bases of the junction left unmatched. The length of the CDR3 is 15 residues. The CDR3 nucleotides are TGTGCCAGTAGTAACCTAGGGGGCCCGACCCGAAAACTGTTTTTT. It is translated as CASSNLGGPTRKLFF.

This chain joins TRBV2 and TRBJ2-5; D gene unclear. V was pared by 7 bases and J by 4 bases, with 13 bases between. The CDR3 has 13 residues. CDR1 is SNHLY and CDR2 is FYNNEI in the germline V gene. The chain's CDR3 is CASTVGRAETQYF. CDR3 DNA sequence: TGTGCCAGCACCGTTGGTAGAGCAGAGACCCAGTACTTC.

The chain combines TRBV28 with TRBJ1-1; TRBD1 matches at 9 bases. CDR3 length: 15 residues. After removal of 2 bases from V and 0 bases from J, the junction contained 1 base not matched to a gene. CDR1 is MDHEN, CDR2 SYDVKM, per germline. CDR3 loop: CASSLGDRVNTEAFF. In DNA form, the CDR3 reads TGTGCCAGCAGTTTAGGGGACAGGGTGAACACTGAAGCTTTCTTT.

This rearrangement joins TRBV30 to TRBJ2-5; tentatively, D is TRBD1 (5 bases). Trimming took off 1 base at V and 5 bases at J, with 17 bases between the two ends. The CDR3 is 15 amino acids. Germline V gene sequence: CDR1 GTSNPN, CDR2 SVGIG (reference sequence). CDR3 DNA: TGTGCCTGGAGTGAAAAAAGGGGAACGGGCGAGACCCAGTACTTC. Its protein product is CAWSEKRGTGETQYF.

The chain carries TRBV28 and TRBJ2-7; possibly TRBD1 or TRBD2 for D (5 bases each). The CDR3 runs to 13 residues. With 3 bases removed from V and 3 bases from J, the gap between germline ends came to 9 bases. Germline CDR1 reads MDHEN; CDR2 reads SYDVKM. The chain's CDR3 is CASSLGRNYEQYF. Written as DNA, the CDR3 is TGTGCCAGCAGTTTGGGACGGAACTACGAGCAGTACTTC. Using reference TRBV28 and TRBJ2-7 for the parts outside the CDR3, the full variable domain is DVKVTQSSRYLVKRTGEKVFLECVQDMDHENMFWYRQDPGLGLRLIYFSYDVKMKEKGDIPEGYSVSREKKERFSLILESASTNQTSMYLCASSLGRNYEQYFGPGTRLTVT.

V and J are TRBV19 and TRBJ2-3; 7 bases match TRBD1. The V gene end was trimmed by 9 bases and the J gene end by 1 base; junction bases not matched to a gene: 4. Germline CDR1 is LNHDA and CDR2 is SQIVND (reference sequence). CDR3 length: 13 residues. The CDR3 sequence is CASGQAGTDTQYF. CDR3 sequence (DNA): TGTGCCAGCGGACAGGCCGGCACAGATACGCAGTATTTT.

A single count supports this clone. The V gene is TRBV28, the J gene TRBJ2-1; D is unclear. This CDR3 comprises 15 residues. Trimming left V 6 bases short and J 2 bases short, with 14 bases between. Germline V gives CDR1 MDHEN, CDR2 SYDVKM. CDR3 nucleotide sequence: TGTGCCAGCAGCCCAGCCGGGTGGACCTACAATGAGCAGTTCTTC. Translating gives CASSPAGWTYNEQFF.

The V gene is TRBV15, the J gene TRBJ2-1, with D possibly matching TRBD2 (5 bases). This CDR3 spans 14 amino acids. Germline lookup yields CDR1 LNHNV and CDR2 YYDKDF (reference sequence). The V gene lost 1 base and the J gene lost 7 bases, with 11 bases spanning the gap. CDR3 loop: CATSRARTYNEQFF. The CDR3, as DNA: TGTGCCACCAGCAGAGCCCGGACTTATAATGAGCAGTTCTTC.

The V call is TRBV5-1, the J call TRBJ1-1; 7 nucleotides align to TRBD1. Germline V lookup: CDR1 SGHRS, CDR2 YFSETQ. The CDR3 consists of 14 residues. Trimming removed 4 bases from V and 1 base from J; junction bases left unmatched: 4. CDR3 loop: CASSIRTGNTEAFF. CDR3 in DNA: TGCGCCAGCAGCATTAGGACAGGGAACACTGAAGCTTTCTTT.

This clone appeared a single time. The J gene is TRBJ1-4, the V gene TRBV30; no definite D call. The V gene lost 2 bases and the J gene lost 6 bases, with 10 bases spanning the gap. The CDR3 covers 13 residues. CDR1 is GTSNPN and CDR2 is SVGIG in the germline V gene (reference sequence). CDR3 amino acids: CAWSPKGDEKLFF. The CDR3 DNA sequence: TGTGCCTGGAGTCCTAAGGGAGATGAAAAACTGTTTTTT.

This clone was seen just once. The chain couples TRBV5-5 to TRBJ1-1; 8 nucleotides align to TRBD1. V trimming: 6 bases; J trimming: 6 bases; junction bases outside the gene matches: 10. The CDR3 has 14 residues. CDR1 SGHKS and CDR2 YYEKEE come from the germline V gene (reference sequence). CDR3 DNA: TGTGCCAGCAACTCGAGGACAGGGATCTCTGAAGCTTTCTTT. This sequence encodes CASNSRTGISEAFF.

The chain recombines TRBV6-5 with TRBJ2-1, with 8 nucleotides matching TRBD1. Germline V gene lookup returns CDR1 MNHEY and CDR2 SVGAGI. CDR3 length: 14 residues. With V trimmed by 5 bases and J by 6 bases, 6 bases remained unmatched. The CDR3 protein is CASSTTGGRNEQFF. For the CDR3, the DNA is TGTGCCAGCAGTACCACAGGGGGTCGCAATGAGCAGTTCTTC.

The table lists this clone with a few counts. CDR3 in DNA: TGTGCCAGCAGCTTAGTCCCGGAGACCCAGTACTTC. This translates into CASSLVPETQYF. The chain couples TRBV11-2 to TRBJ2-5; D uncertain. From germline, CDR1 is SGHAT and CDR2 FQNNGV. V lost 1 base and J lost 5, with 5 bases in between. This CDR3 spans 12 amino acids.

The chain is built from TRBV28 and TRBJ2-7; possibly TRBD2 for D (5 bases). Germline values: CDR1 MDHEN, CDR2 SYDVKM. The CDR3 extends over 14 amino acids. Trimming shortened V by 8 bases and J by 2 bases, and 16 bases separated the two germline ends. The CDR3, as DNA: TGTGCCAGCGGCGGGCCTATGGCGACCTACGAGCAGTACTTC. It translates to CASGGPMATYEQYF. Variable domain in full (rest from reference TRBV28 and TRBJ2-7): DVKVTQSSRYLVKRTGEKVFLECVQDMDHENMFWYRQDPGLGLRLIYFSYDVKMKEKGDIPEGYSVSREKKERFSLILESASTNQTSMYLCASGGPMATYEQYFGPGTRLTVT.

The chain recombines TRBV2 with TRBJ2-5; D not certain. Trimming took 8 bases from V and 5 from J, leaving 9 bases between them. This CDR3 is 11 amino acids long. From germline, CDR1 is SNHLY and CDR2 FYNNEI. CDR3 coding DNA: TGTGCCAGCTCCCCGGAGGAGACCCAGTACTTC. Translated: CASSPEETQYF.

This clone was detected only a few times. V and J are TRBV7-9 and TRBJ1-3; 9 nucleotides align to TRBD1. This CDR3 has 16 amino acids. Germline trimming cut 6 bases from V and 1 base from J; bases unmatched to any gene: 7. Germline V lookup: CDR1 SEHNR, CDR2 FQNEAQ (reference sequence). CDR3 region: CASRFNRGLSGNTIYF. The CDR3 bases are TGTGCCAGCAGATTTAACAGGGGGCTATCTGGAAACACCATATATTTT.

V usage is TRBV28 and J usage is TRBJ1-1, with 8 bases aligning to TRBD1. Germline V gene lookup returns CDR1 MDHEN and CDR2 SYDVKM. Unmatched junction bases numbered 10, after V lost 5 bases and J lost 5 bases. The CDR3 is 15 amino acids. The CDR3 DNA reads as TGTGCCAGCAGTCTCCGGAGGACAGGGAGAACTGAAGCTTTCTTT. Its protein is CASSLRRTGRTEAFF.

The chain employs TRBV15 and TRBJ2-7; 9 bases are a match to TRBD1. The CDR3 loop spans 14 amino acids. Germline V lookup: CDR1 LNHNV, CDR2 YYDKDF (reference sequence). Unmatched junction bases numbered 5, after V lost 4 bases and J lost 4 bases. The CDR3 here is CATSKTGGVYEQYF. The CDR3 region has the DNA TGTGCCACCAGCAAGACAGGGGGAGTTTACGAGCAGTACTTC.

The chain employs TRBV19 and TRBJ1-1; 8 positions match TRBD1. CDR3 length: 14 amino acids. Germline loops: CDR1 LNHDA, CDR2 SQIVND (reference sequence). Trimming at V came to 6 bases and at J to 5 bases, leaving 8 bases not matched to a gene. The CDR3 is CASRVYRGNTEAFF. The CDR3 DNA reads TGTGCCAGTAGAGTGTACAGGGGGAATACTGAAGCTTTCTTT. The whole variable domain, remainder taken from reference TRBV19 and TRBJ1-1, is DGGITQSPKYLFRKEGQNVTLSCEQNLNHDAMYWYRQDPGQGLRLIYYSQIVNDFQKGDIAEGYSVSREKKESFPLTVTSAQKNPTAFYLCASRVYRGNTEAFFGQGTRLTVV.